This entry lists 22 T cell receptor beta chains sequenced from one sample in a study of blood T cell repertoires in COVID-19. Sequencing used immunoSEQ multiplex PCR; TCRdb keeps in-frame clones, though not all of them. Here the sample spans 350,000 to 550,000 clones, around 90% being singletons. Sequenced material: PBMCs or T cells enriched from blood (not recorded which). The receptors come from a young woman with acute COVID-19.

The count of this clone is one. This chain uses TRBV5-1 with TRBJ2-1, with TRBD2 identical over 11 bases. The CDR3 extends over 16 amino acids. With V trimmed by 4 bases and J by 4 bases, 7 bases remained unmatched. CDR1 is SGHRS and CDR2 is YFSETQ in the germline V gene. The CDR3 loop reads CASSQNVAGGYNEQFF. The DNA of the CDR3 is TGCGCCAGCAGCCAAAATGTAGCGGGAGGGTACAATGAGCAGTTCTTC.

V gene TRBV13 combines with J gene TRBJ2-7; D ambiguous. Looked up from germline, CDR1 is PRHDT and CDR2 is FYEKMQ (reference sequence). CDR3 length: 13 amino acids. Trimming pared 5 bases from V and 0 bases from J, leaving 8 bases between. The CDR3 loop is CASSVSLSYEQYF. CDR3 sequence (DNA): TGTGCCAGCAGCGTATCCCTCTCCTACGAGCAGTACTTC.

There are a few counts of this clone. This chain uses TRBV11-1 with TRBJ1-6; D gene ambiguous. Germline CDR1 and CDR2: SGHAT and FQDESV (reference sequence). V was pared by 3 bases and J by 0 bases, with 6 bases between. This CDR3 contains 15 residues. The CDR3 loop reads CASSLRSSYNSPLHF. Written as DNA, the CDR3 is TGTGCCAGCAGCTTGAGGAGCTCCTATAATTCACCCCTCCACTTT.

The chain has TRBV10-3 and TRBJ1-5, with D possibly matching TRBD1 (6 bases). V dropped 3 bases and J dropped 7 bases, with 13 bases sitting between them. Germline loops: CDR1 ENHRY, CDR2 SYGVKD. This CDR3 is built from 14 residues. CDR3 sequence: CAISESGGRQPQHF. The CDR3, as DNA: TGTGCCATCAGTGAATCGGGGGGCCGACAGCCCCAGCATTTT.

Points on this clone: Other DNA sequences from this sample encode an identical CDR3 as well. V usage is TRBV27 and J usage is TRBJ2-1; D is perhaps TRBD1 (6 bases). Trimming stripped 5 bases from V and 6 bases from J, with 8 bases between. The CDR3 runs 12 residues. Germline CDR1 MNHEY, CDR2 SMNVEV (reference sequence). In DNA, the CDR3 is TGTGCCAGCAGTCTAGGGGGCAATGAGCAGTTCTTC. The encoded protein is CASSLGGNEQFF.

The chain employs TRBV5-4 and TRBJ1-3; 8 bases match TRBD1. CDR1 and CDR2 from the germline V gene are SGHNT and YYREEE (reference sequence). CDR3 size: 16 residues. Trimming took 4 bases from V and 0 from J; bases not matched to a gene: 6. CDR3 in amino acids: CASSGGQDSSGNTIYF. CDR3 nucleotides: TGTGCCAGCAGCGGGGGACAGGACAGCTCTGGAAACACCATATATTTT.

The chain is built from TRBV7-2 and TRBJ2-1; 8 bases are a match to TRBD2. CDR1 SGHTA and CDR2 FQGNSA come from the germline V gene. The CDR3 is 15 residues long. The J segment lost 5 bases and the V segment lost 1 base, leaving 4 bases of the junction unmatched. The CDR3 region has the DNA TGTGCCAGCAGCTTAGTAGGCGGGGGGAACAATGAGCAGTTCTTC. Translating gives CASSLVGGGNNEQFF.

This chain joins TRBV15 and TRBJ2-3, with TRBD2 matching 13 bases. This CDR3 has 19 residues. Germline assignment: CDR1 LNHNV and CDR2 YYDKDF (reference sequence). J gave up 2 bases and V 1 base, and 9 bases lay outside the gene matches. The CDR3 region is CATSRALAGGSTLTDTQYF. CDR3 DNA: TGTGCCACCAGCAGAGCACTAGCGGGGGGGTCGACACTCACAGATACGCAGTATTTT.

The chain has TRBV9 and TRBJ1-2, with no clear D. V was pared by 4 bases and J by 8 bases, with 18 bases between. Germline V gene data show CDR1 as SGDLS and CDR2 as YYNGEE. This CDR3 contains 14 residues. The CDR3 sequence is CASSPVTPGGGYTF. CDR3 nucleotide sequence: TGTGCCAGCAGCCCCGTAACTCCGGGAGGGGGCTACACCTTC.

J is TRBJ2-1 and V is TRBV10-3; 11 nucleotides agree with TRBD2. Germline V lookup: CDR1 ENHRY, CDR2 SYGVKD. Trimming took 1 base from V and 4 from J; bases not matched to a gene: 6. The CDR3 contains 17 residues. The CDR3 here is CAISELKTSGRYNEQFF. The CDR3 nucleotides read TGTGCCATCAGTGAGTTGAAAACTAGCGGGAGATACAATGAGCAGTTCTTC.

The rearrangement joins TRBV6-1 to TRBJ2-5, with D uncertain. The germline V gene encodes CDR1 MNHNS and CDR2 SASEGT. V dropped 3 bases and J dropped 7 bases, with 6 bases sitting between them. The CDR3 contains 11 residues. The DNA of the CDR3 is TGTGCCAGCAGTGACGTGCGGACCCAGTACTTC. Translated: CASSDVRTQYF.

The CDR3 loop is CASSPGFRVSEAFF. CDR3 coding DNA: TGTGCCAGCAGCCCGGGGTTTAGGGTCTCTGAAGCTTTCTTT. The gene calls are TRBV6-6 and TRBJ1-1; D gene uncertain. V lost 6 bases to trimming and J lost 6 bases, with 17 bases between them. Germline loops: CDR1 MNHNY, CDR2 SVGAGI (reference sequence). The CDR3 extends over 14 amino acids.

This clone came up once. The chain recombines TRBV9 with TRBJ2-3; a possible D gene is TRBD2 (6 bases). With 0 bases removed from V and 2 bases from J, the gap between germline ends came to 10 bases. Germline V gene sequence: CDR1 SGDLS, CDR2 YYNGEE. The CDR3 extends over 15 amino acids. As DNA, the CDR3 is TGTGCCAGCAGCGTAGAGGGCGGGAACACAGATACGCAGTATTTT. Protein sequence: CASSVEGGNTDTQYF.

The V and J genes are TRBV7-9 and TRBJ1-2; D gene ambiguous. V was clipped by 3 bases and J by 4 bases, with 9 bases between them. The CDR3 totals 13 residues. CDR1 and CDR2 (germline): SEHNR, FQNEAQ (reference sequence). CDR3 region: CASSLALIYGYTF. CDR3 nucleotides: TGTGCCAGCAGCTTGGCCCTGATCTATGGCTACACCTTC.

The chain employs TRBV2 and TRBJ1-3; no reliable D call. CDR1 and CDR2 from the germline V gene are SNHLY and FYNNEI. This CDR3 is 12 amino acids long. V lost 5 bases and J lost 7, with 9 bases in between. This CDR3 reads CASSRELNTIYF. The CDR3, as DNA: TGTGCCAGCAGTAGGGAGCTGAACACCATATATTTT.

V and J are TRBV2 and TRBJ2-5, with 9 bases identical to TRBD2. J lost 0 bases, V lost 6 bases, and 14 bases had no gene match. CDR1 is SNHLY and CDR2 is FYNNEI in the germline V gene. This CDR3 has 18 residues. Written as DNA, the CDR3 is TGTGCCAGCAGCTATTCCGTTCTAGCGGGGACGAACCAAGAGACCCAGTACTTC. It yields the protein CASSYSVLAGTNQETQYF.

The chain couples TRBV2 to TRBJ2-7; maybe TRBD2 (6 bases). Germline CDR1 reads SNHLY; CDR2 reads FYNNEI. V was pared by 5 bases and J by 0 bases, with 11 bases between. This CDR3 has 14 residues. The DNA for the CDR3 is TGTGCCAGCAGTTTTAGCGGTAGCTCCTACGAGCAGTACTTC. Translated, it gives CASSFSGSSYEQYF. The full variable domain, in which reference TRBV2 and TRBJ2-7 provide the parts outside the CDR3, is EPEVTQTPSHQVTQMGQEVILRCVPISNHLYFYWYRQILGQKVEFLVSFYNNEISEKSEIFDDQFSVERPDGSNFTLKIRSTKLEDSAMYFCASSFSGSSYEQYFGPGTRLTVT.

This clone was observed once. The chain couples TRBV5-6 to TRBJ2-1; D is possibly TRBD1 (6 bases). The CDR3 extends over 14 amino acids. Per the germline V gene, CDR1 is SGHDT and CDR2 is YYEEEE. Trimming removed 4 bases from V and 13 bases from J, with 21 bases in between. The CDR3 protein is CASSVGRGTFEQFF. CDR3 bases: TGTGCCAGCAGCGTAGGGCGAGGGACATTTGAACAGTTCTTC.

The chain employs TRBV5-6 and TRBJ2-7; 9 bases map to TRBD1. Germline V gene sequence: CDR1 SGHDT, CDR2 YYEEEE. V was clipped by 4 bases and J by 1 base; unmatched bases: 9. The CDR3 spans 16 residues. CDR3 sequence (DNA): TGTGCCAGCAGCCAGATAACAGGGGGCACATCCTACGAGCAGTACTTC. This encodes CASSQITGGTSYEQYF.

V is TRBV9 and J is TRBJ2-7; possible D gene TRBD2, 6 bases. Germline V gene lookup returns CDR1 SGDLS and CDR2 YYNGEE. The CDR3 has 16 residues. The ends were cut back, 0 bases at V and 1 base at J, with 14 bases in the middle. The DNA of the CDR3 is TGTGCCAGCAGCGTAGCGGAGGGGTCAGGTTCCTACGAGCAGTACTTC. Translating gives CASSVAEGSGSYEQYF.

The chain couples TRBV5-1 to TRBJ2-1; 7 bases map to TRBD1. Trimming removed 7 bases from V and 2 bases from J; junction bases left unmatched: 12. This CDR3 contains 16 residues. Germline V gene sequence: CDR1 SGHRS, CDR2 YFSETQ. The chain's CDR3 is CASRRGRDSPYNEQFF. CDR3 sequence (DNA): TGCGCCAGCCGTCGGGGCCGGGACAGTCCCTACAATGAGCAGTTCTTC.

CDR3 coding DNA: TGTGCCAGCAGCTTGGGGTCCCCCCTACTAGCGGGAGCCGGGGAAGATACGCAGTATTTT. Protein product: CASSLGSPLLAGAGEDTQYF. The chain couples TRBV5-4 to TRBJ2-3, with 11 bases identical to TRBD2. CDR3 length equals 20 residues. Trimming at V came to 0 bases and at J to 5 bases, leaving 17 bases not matched to a gene. Germline values: CDR1 SGHNT, CDR2 YYREEE (reference sequence).